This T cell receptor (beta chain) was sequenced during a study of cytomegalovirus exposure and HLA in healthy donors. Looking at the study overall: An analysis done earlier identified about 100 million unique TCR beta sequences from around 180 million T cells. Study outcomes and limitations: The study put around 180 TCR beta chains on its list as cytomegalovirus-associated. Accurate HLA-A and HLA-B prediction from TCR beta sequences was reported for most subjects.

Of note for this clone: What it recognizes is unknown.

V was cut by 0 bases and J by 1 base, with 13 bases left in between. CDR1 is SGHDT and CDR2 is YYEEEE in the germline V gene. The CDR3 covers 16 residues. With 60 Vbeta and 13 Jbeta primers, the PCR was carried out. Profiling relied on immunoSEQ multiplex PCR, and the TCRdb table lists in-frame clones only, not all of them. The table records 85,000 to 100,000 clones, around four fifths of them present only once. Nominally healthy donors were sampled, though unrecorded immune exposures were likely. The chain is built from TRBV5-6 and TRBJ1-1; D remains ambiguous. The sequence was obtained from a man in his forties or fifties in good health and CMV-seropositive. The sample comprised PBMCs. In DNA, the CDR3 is TGTGCCAGCAGCTTGGCCGGGGTAGAGGCGAACACTGAAGCTTTCTTT. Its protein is CASSLAGVEANTEAFF.